This TCR beta chain comes out of a study of T cells in localized non-small cell lung cancer. Study outcomes and limitations: A higher density of T cells in blood coincided with extended overall survival. In adjacent lung appeared a median about 57 of the top 100 tumor clones.

The assay was immunoSEQ multiplex PCR, and TCRdb's table has in-frame clones only and misses some. This table has roughly 30,000 clones, around 82% appearing once. A remark on this clone: Its antigen is as yet unknown.

This CDR3 is built from 12 residues. Trimming stripped 6 bases from V and 6 bases from J, with 12 bases between. Germline CDR1 is MNHNY and CDR2 is SVGAGI (reference sequence). Sequencing used peripheral blood mononuclear cells, obtained before any cancer treatment. The TCR sequence derives from a man aged 35-69 years with stage III lung adenocarcinoma. V usage is TRBV6-6 and J usage is TRBJ2-7, with D maybe TRBD2 (6 bases). CDR3 protein: CASRMNGGEQYV. As DNA, the CDR3 is TGTGCCAGCAGAATGAACGGGGGCGAGCAGTACGTC.